The subject of this entry is one TCR beta chain. In the authors' methods: Estimation of nucleated cell counts was performed using reference gene primer amplification. The method was immunoSEQ multiplex PCR; TCRdb's version includes in-frame clones alone and lacks a portion of them. The V and J calls and clone size were taken over from that table, and D and trimming were inferred from the DNA. Of hundreds of thousands of clones listed, under 95% were seen once; the top ten hold around 3.3%. The source of the sample is a study of blood T cell repertoires in COVID-19. Overall study: COVID-19 samples collected from the United States, Italy and Spain covered acute and convalescent phases. T cells, B-cell-depleted T cells, or PBMCs provided the cDNA or gDNA that served as material.

The germline CDR1 and CDR2 sequences are PRHDT and FYEKMQ (reference sequence). V gave up 5 bases and J gave up 2 bases; unmatched junction bases: 8. This CDR3 spans 17 amino acids. Sequenced: peripheral blood. This TCR was recovered from a woman between 18 and 29 years old who had recovered from COVID-19. The rearrangement uses TRBV13 and TRBJ2-1, with TRBD2 matching over 11 bases. CDR3 sequence reads: CASSPGGLAEPYNEQFF. CDR3 coding DNA: TGTGCCAGCAGCCCAGGGGGACTAGCGGAACCCTACAATGAGCAGTTCTTC. Supplemented by reference TRBV13 and TRBJ2-1, the full variable domain reads AAGVIQSPRHLIKEKRETATLKCYPIPRHDTVYWYQQGPGQDPQFLISFYEKMQSDKGSIPDRFSAQQFSDYHSELNMSSLELGDSALYFCASSPGGLAEPYNEQFFGPGTRLTVL.